The 8 T cell receptor beta chains below were found in one sample sequenced in a study of response to subunit inactivated influenza vaccine. TCRdb re-called the RT-PCR reads through MiXCR, storing one row per CDR3 protein. The repertoire has hundreds of thousands of distinct CDR3 sequences, around 11% of them found once; the top ten carry 10%. Sequenced material: PBMCs from blood, taken on the day of vaccination. These TCRs come from a man aged 50 to 59 who received an inactivated influenza vaccine.

In its sample, this clonotype was seen a few times. This chain uses TRBV12-3 or TRBV12-4 with TRBJ2-5, with 8 bases matching TRBD1. There are 13 residues in the CDR3. V shed 6 bases and J 6 bases; nucleotides not matched to a gene: 6. The CDR3 region is CASRQGVDQTQYF. DNA for the CDR3: TGTGCCAGCAGACAGGGGGTCGATCAGACCCAGTACTTC.

This clonotype was counted only a few times. The chain recombines TRBV6-2 or TRBV6-3 with TRBJ1-1; no definite D call. V was clipped by 6 bases and J by 4 bases, with 15 bases between them. The CDR3 spans 14 residues. The germline gives CDR1 MNHEY, CDR2 SVGEGT. CDR3 sequence (DNA): TGTGCCAGCAGCCGCGTGGGGAGGAGCACTGAAGCTTTCTTT. It codes for CASSRVGRSTEAFF.

This clonotype has more than one count but fewer than ten. The V and J genes are TRBV20-1 and TRBJ2-3; 9 bases fit TRBD2. The CDR3 length is 12 residues. Trimming cost V 6 bases and J 6 bases; bases outside gene matches: 4. CDR1 is DFQATT and CDR2 is SNEGSKA in the germline V gene (reference sequence). The CDR3 is CSAMRGGDTQYF. CDR3 in DNA: TGCAGTGCAATGCGGGGGGGGGATACGCAGTATTTT.

V and J are TRBV4-1 and TRBJ2-3; 10 bases map to TRBD2. The germline V gene has CDR1 MGHRA and CDR2 YSYEKL. There are 16 residues in the CDR3. The V segment lost 3 bases and the J segment 3 bases; nucleotides outside the gene matches: 6. CDR3: CASSQRTSGPTDTQYF. CDR3 nucleotide sequence: TGCGCCAGCAGCCAGAGGACTAGCGGCCCTACAGATACGCAGTATTTT.

This clonotype came up many times. The chain links TRBV4-2 to TRBJ2-2; 12 nucleotides agree with TRBD2. The CDR3 has 17 amino acids. Germline loops: CDR1 LGHNA, CDR2 YNFKEQ. The ends lost 2 bases at V and 10 bases at J; junction bases unmatched: 11. The CDR3 sequence: CASSQTPRTSGIEELFF. DNA for the CDR3: TGTGCCAGCAGCCAAACACCTCGGACTAGCGGGATTGAGGAGCTGTTTTTT.

This clonotype has only a few counts. The chain couples TRBV29-1 to TRBJ2-7; 10 nucleotides match TRBD2. The CDR3 runs to 12 residues. After removal of 7 bases from V and 7 bases from J, the junction contained 7 bases not matched to a gene. CDR1 SQVTM and CDR2 ANQGSEA come from the germline V gene. The CDR3 region has the DNA TGCAGCGCCGCTAGCGGGAGAAATGAGCAGTACTTC. It specifies CSAASGRNEQYF.

This clonotype turned up a few times. This chain joins TRBV9 and TRBJ2-1, with D perhaps being TRBD1 or TRBD2 (5 bases each). The CDR3 contains 12 residues. Germline lookup yields CDR1 SGDLS and CDR2 YYNGEE. Trimming took 1 base from V and 8 from J, leaving 7 bases between them. The CDR3 region has the DNA TGTGCCAGCAGCGTAAAGGGACATGAGCAGTTCTTC. Translation gives CASSVKGHEQFF.

The chain recombines TRBV6-5 with TRBJ1-6; weak D call: TRBD1 (5 bases). Germline V gene data show CDR1 as MNHEY and CDR2 as SVGAGI. This CDR3 is 15 amino acids long. V gave up 1 base and J gave up 7 bases, with 11 bases separating them. The CDR3 DNA reads as TGTGCCAGCAGTTACTTCGACAGCGAAAATTCACCCCTCCACTTT. Its protein is CASSYFDSENSPLHF.